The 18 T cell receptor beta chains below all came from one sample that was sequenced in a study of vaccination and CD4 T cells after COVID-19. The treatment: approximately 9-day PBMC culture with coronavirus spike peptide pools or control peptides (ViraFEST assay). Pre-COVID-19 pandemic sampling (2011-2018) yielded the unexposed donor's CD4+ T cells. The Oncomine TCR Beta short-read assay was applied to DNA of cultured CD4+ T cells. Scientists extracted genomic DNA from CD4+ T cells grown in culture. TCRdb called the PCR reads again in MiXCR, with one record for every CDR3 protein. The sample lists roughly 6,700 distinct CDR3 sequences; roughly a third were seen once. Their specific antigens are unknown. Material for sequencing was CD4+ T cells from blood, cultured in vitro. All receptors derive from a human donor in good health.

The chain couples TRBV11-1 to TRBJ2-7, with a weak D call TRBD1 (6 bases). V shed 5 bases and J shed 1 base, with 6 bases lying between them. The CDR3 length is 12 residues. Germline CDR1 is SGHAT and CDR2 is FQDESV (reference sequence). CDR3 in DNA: TGTGCCAGCAGCGACAGGTCCTACGAGCAGTACTTC. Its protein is CASSDRSYEQYF.

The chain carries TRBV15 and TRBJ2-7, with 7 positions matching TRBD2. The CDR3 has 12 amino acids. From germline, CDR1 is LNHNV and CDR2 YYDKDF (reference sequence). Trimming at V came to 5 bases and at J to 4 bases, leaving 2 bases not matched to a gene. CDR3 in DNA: TGTGCCACCAGCTGGGAGGGTTACGAGCAGTACTTC. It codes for CATSWEGYEQYF.

The CDR3 loop reads CASSEGLADYNEQFF. CDR3 nucleotide sequence: TGTGCCAGCAGTGAAGGACTAGCGGATTACAATGAGCAGTTCTTC. The chain links TRBV6-1 to TRBJ2-1, with 9 bases lining up with TRBD2. CDR3 length equals 15 residues. The V and J ends lost 1 base and 4 bases, in that order; junction bases with no gene match: 2. Germline V gene data show CDR1 as MNHNS and CDR2 as SASEGT.

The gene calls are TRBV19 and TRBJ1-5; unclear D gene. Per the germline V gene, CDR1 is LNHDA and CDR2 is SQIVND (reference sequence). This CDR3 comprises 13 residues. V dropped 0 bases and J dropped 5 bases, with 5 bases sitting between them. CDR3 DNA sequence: TGTGCCAGTAGTATAGACGGTTATCAGCCCCAGCATTTT. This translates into CASSIDGYQPQHF.

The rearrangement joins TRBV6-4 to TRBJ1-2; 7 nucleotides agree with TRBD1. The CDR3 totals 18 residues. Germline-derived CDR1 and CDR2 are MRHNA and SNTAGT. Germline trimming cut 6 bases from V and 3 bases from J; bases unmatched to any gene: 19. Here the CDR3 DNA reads TGTGCCAGCAGCCAAACCGGGACAGAGAGTTACCAACACTATGGCTACACCTTC. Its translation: CASSQTGTESYQHYGYTF.

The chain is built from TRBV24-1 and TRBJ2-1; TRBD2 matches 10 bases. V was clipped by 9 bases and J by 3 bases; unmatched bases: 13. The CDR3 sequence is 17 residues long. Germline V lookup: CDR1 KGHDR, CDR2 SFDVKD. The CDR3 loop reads CATGASGSGGGYNEQFF. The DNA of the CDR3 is TGTGCCACCGGGGCTAGCGGGAGCGGTGGGGGCTACAATGAGCAGTTCTTC.

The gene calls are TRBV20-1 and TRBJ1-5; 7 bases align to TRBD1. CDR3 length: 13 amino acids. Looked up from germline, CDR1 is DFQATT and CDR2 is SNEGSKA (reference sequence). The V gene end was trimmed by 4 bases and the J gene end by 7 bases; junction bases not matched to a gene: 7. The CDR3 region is CSATQGGGQPQHF. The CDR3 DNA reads TGCAGTGCTACCCAGGGGGGTGGCCAGCCCCAGCATTTT.

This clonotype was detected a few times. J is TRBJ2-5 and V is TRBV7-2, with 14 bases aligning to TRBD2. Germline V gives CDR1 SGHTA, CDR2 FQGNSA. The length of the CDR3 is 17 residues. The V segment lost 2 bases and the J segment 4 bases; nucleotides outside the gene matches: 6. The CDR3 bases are TGTGCCAGCAGCTTATACCCGGGACTAGCGGGAGTAGAGACCCAGTACTTC. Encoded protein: CASSLYPGLAGVETQYF.

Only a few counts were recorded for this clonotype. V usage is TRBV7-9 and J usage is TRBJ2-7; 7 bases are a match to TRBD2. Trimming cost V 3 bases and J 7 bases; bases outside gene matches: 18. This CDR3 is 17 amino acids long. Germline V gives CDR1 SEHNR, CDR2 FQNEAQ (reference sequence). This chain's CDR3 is CASSFPKGSGAFGEQYF. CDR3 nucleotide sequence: TGTGCCAGCAGCTTCCCCAAAGGCAGCGGGGCGTTCGGGGAGCAGTACTTC.

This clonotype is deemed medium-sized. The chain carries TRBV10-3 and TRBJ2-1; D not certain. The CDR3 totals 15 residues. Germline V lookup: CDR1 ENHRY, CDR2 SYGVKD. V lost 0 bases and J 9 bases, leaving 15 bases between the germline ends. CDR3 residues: CAISESRPREVEQFF. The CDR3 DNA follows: TGTGCCATCAGTGAGTCGAGGCCTAGAGAGGTTGAGCAGTTCTTC.

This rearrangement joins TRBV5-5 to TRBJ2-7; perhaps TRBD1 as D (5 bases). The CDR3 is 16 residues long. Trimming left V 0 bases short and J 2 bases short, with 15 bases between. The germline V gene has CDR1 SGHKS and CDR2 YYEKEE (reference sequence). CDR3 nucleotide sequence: TGTGCCAGCAGCTTGGGGGGCCCCAGGTGGGCCTACGAGCAGTACTTC. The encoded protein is CASSLGGPRWAYEQYF.

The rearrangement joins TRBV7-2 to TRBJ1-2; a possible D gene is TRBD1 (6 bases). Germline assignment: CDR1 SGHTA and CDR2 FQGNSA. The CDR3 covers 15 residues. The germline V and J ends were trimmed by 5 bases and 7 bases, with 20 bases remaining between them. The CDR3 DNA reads TGTGCCAGCAGCCTGGCCCACAGGGCGTCCGGTGGCTACACCTTC. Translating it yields CASSLAHRASGGYTF.

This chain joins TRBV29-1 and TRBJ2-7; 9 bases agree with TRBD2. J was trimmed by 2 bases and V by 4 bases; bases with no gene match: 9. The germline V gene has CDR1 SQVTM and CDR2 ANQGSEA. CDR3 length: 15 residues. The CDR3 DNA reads TGCAGCGTTGGGAGTCTAGCGGGGAAAACCTACGAGCAGTACTTC. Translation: CSVGSLAGKTYEQYF.

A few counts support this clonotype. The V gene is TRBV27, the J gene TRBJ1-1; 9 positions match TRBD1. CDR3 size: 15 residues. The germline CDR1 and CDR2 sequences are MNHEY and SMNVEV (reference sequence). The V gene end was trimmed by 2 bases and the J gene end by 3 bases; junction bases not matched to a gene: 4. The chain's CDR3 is CASSLNRGRHTEAFF. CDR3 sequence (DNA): TGTGCCAGCAGTTTAAACAGGGGGCGCCACACTGAAGCTTTCTTT.

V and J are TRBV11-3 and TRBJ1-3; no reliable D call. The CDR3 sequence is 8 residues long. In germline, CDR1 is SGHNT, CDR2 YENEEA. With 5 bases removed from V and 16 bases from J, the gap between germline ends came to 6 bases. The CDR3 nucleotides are TGTGCCAGCAGCGCCCAGTATTTT. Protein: CASSAQYF. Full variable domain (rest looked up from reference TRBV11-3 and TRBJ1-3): EAGVVQSPRYKIIEKKQPVAFWCNPISGHNTLYWYLQNLGQGPELLIRYENEEAVDDSQLPKDRFSAERLKGVDSTLKIQPAELGDSAVYLCASSAQYFGEGSWLTVV.

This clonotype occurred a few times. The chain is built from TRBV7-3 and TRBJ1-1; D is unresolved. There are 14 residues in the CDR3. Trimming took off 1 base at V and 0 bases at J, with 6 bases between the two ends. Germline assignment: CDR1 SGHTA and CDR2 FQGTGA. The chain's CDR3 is CASSLSSMNTEAFF. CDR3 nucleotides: TGTGCCAGCAGCTTAAGCAGCATGAACACTGAAGCTTTCTTT.

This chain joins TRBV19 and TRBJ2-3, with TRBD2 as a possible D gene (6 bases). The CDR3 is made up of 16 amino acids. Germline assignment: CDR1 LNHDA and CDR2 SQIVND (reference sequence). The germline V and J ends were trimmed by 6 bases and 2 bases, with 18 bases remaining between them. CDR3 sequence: CASRPLGGENTDTQYF. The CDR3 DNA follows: TGTGCCAGTAGGCCCCTTGGCGGGGAGAACACAGATACGCAGTATTTT.

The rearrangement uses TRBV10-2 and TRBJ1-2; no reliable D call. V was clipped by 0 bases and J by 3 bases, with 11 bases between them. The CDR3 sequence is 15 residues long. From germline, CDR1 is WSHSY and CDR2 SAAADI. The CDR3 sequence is CASSESSKVDYGYTF. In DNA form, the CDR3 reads TGCGCCAGCAGTGAGTCGAGTAAAGTTGACTATGGCTACACCTTC.